This entry lists 22 T cell receptor beta chains sequenced from one sample in a study of blood T cell repertoires in COVID-19 (dated by TCRdb to the early 2020s). The library relied on the immunoSEQ multiplex PCR assay. As stored in TCRdb, this immuneACCESS dataset retains in-frame rearrangements with V and J assigned. A fraction of the clones does not appear; measured against another copy, unresolved V genes explain less than half of the discrepancy, and the remainder lacks a known reason. The sample records about 400,000 clones, more than 75% of which are singletons. 10% of the sample belongs to the ten largest clones. The sample taken for sequencing was PBMCs or T cells enriched from blood (not recorded which). The receptors come from a woman between 50 and 59 years old who had recovered from COVID-19.

J is TRBJ2-7 and V is TRBV6-5, with a weak D call TRBD2 (5 bases). The germline V and J ends were trimmed by 6 bases and 6 bases, with 9 bases remaining between them. Looked up from germline, CDR1 is MNHEY and CDR2 is SVGAGI. This CDR3 region has 11 residues. DNA for the CDR3: TGTGCCAGCAGCCACGGAGGCGAGCAGTACTTC. This encodes CASSHGGEQYF.

Comment on this clone: One junction end does not reproduce the germline sequence, and a read error may be involved. This sequence joins TRBV14 and TRBJ2-2; maybe TRBD2 (5 bases). The CDR3 extends over 14 amino acids. Germline CDR1 and CDR2: SGHDN and FVKESK. The CDR3 spells CASRQGGWTGELFF. The DNA of the CDR3 is TGTGCCAGCAGGCAAGGAGGCTGGACCGGGGAGCTGTTTTTT.

The V call is TRBV6-5, the J call TRBJ2-2; 9 bases fit TRBD1. V was pared by 11 bases and J by 6 bases, with 7 bases of the junction left unmatched. The CDR3 has 13 amino acids. Germline loops: CDR1 MNHEY, CDR2 SVGAGI. CDR3 nucleotides: TGTGCCTCAGGGACAGGGCTCGCCGGGGAGCTGTTTTTT. This encodes CASGTGLAGELFF.

This chain links TRBV6-5 with TRBJ1-6; D call uncertain. The germline V and J ends were trimmed by 6 bases and 3 bases, with 9 bases remaining between them. Germline CDR1 reads MNHEY; CDR2 reads SVGAGI. The CDR3 is 14 residues long. The CDR3 DNA follows: TGTGCCAGCAGGCGAGAGTACTATAATTCACCCCTCCACTTT. Encoded protein: CASRREYYNSPLHF.

The V and J genes are TRBV11-2 and TRBJ1-1, with a weak D call TRBD1 (5 bases). Germline assignment: CDR1 SGHAT and CDR2 FQNNGV. The CDR3 contains 14 residues. Deletions cut 5 bases from V and 5 bases from J, with 15 bases between. The CDR3 is CASSPGRVRTEAFF. The CDR3 nucleotides are TGTGCCAGCAGCCCAGGGAGGGTACGGACTGAAGCTTTCTTT. Full variable domain (rest looked up from reference TRBV11-2 and TRBJ1-1): EAGVAQSPRYKIIEKRQSVAFWCNPISGHATLYWYQQILGQGPKLLIQFQNNGVVDDSQLPKDRFSAERLKGVDSTLKIQPAKLEDSAVYLCASSPGRVRTEAFFGQGTRLTVV.

The rearrangement links TRBV4-2 to TRBJ1-1; D unclear. The germline V gene has CDR1 LGHNA and CDR2 YNFKEQ. The CDR3 spans 14 residues. Between the trimmed V and J ends, which lost 3 bases and 4 bases, there was a span of 12 bases. CDR3 sequence: CASSQFQEATEAFF. The CDR3 DNA is TGTGCCAGCAGCCAGTTCCAGGAGGCCACTGAAGCTTTCTTT.

The CDR3 DNA sequence: TGTGCCAGCAGCTTAGAGAACAGGGTGACGAACACTGAAGCTTTCTTT. Encoded protein: CASSLENRVTNTEAFF. The gene calls are TRBV7-9 and TRBJ1-1, with D perhaps TRBD1 (6 bases). There are 16 residues in the CDR3. Germline values: CDR1 SEHNR, CDR2 FQNEAQ (reference sequence). V gave up 1 base and J gave up 1 base, with 13 bases separating them.

The chain is built from TRBV15 and TRBJ1-6, with D possibly TRBD1 on 5 matching bases. V was shortened by 0 bases and J by 9 bases, with 15 bases between the two germline ends. The CDR3 contains 16 residues. The germline gives CDR1 LNHNV, CDR2 YYDKDF (reference sequence). This chain's CDR3 is CATSRERGSLGSPLHF. The DNA for the CDR3 is TGTGCCACCAGCAGAGAAAGGGGCAGTCTGGGTTCACCCCTCCACTTT.

The rearrangement uses TRBV25-1 and TRBJ1-1, with TRBD1 as a possible D gene (5 bases). Deletions cut 6 bases from V and 0 bases from J, with 17 bases between. The CDR3 is made up of 16 amino acids. Germline V gene lookup returns CDR1 MGHDK and CDR2 SYGVNS. The CDR3 loop is CASSGGALGMNTEAFF. DNA of the CDR3: TGTGCCAGCAGCGGTGGGGCCTTGGGCATGAACACTGAAGCTTTCTTT.

Written as DNA, the CDR3 is TGCGCCAGCAGCTCCGGCGGGACTAGCGGGGCAGATACGCAGTATTTT. This encodes CASSSGGTSGADTQYF. The chain couples TRBV5-1 to TRBJ2-3; 13 bases match TRBD2. Germline V gives CDR1 SGHRS, CDR2 YFSETQ. Unmatched junction bases numbered 5, after V lost 3 bases and J lost 4 bases. CDR3 length: 16 residues.

V usage is TRBV4-2 and J usage is TRBJ1-4; 8 nucleotides align to TRBD1. Germline assignment: CDR1 LGHNA and CDR2 YNFKEQ. The CDR3 has 15 residues. The trim removed 2 bases at V and 8 bases at J, leaving 7 bases unmatched. CDR3 in amino acids: CASSQSDRDGEKLFF. CDR3 bases: TGTGCCAGCAGCCAATCGGACAGGGATGGAGAAAAACTGTTTTTT.

This chain joins TRBV27 and TRBJ2-2, with D uncertain. This CDR3 comprises 13 residues. V was clipped by 6 bases and J by 5 bases, with 10 bases between them. CDR1 and CDR2 (germline): MNHEY, SMNVEV (reference sequence). CDR3 sequence reads: CASSGGGTGELFF. Written as DNA, the CDR3 is TGTGCCAGCAGCGGCGGTGGGACCGGGGAGCTGTTTTTT.

This sequence joins TRBV4-3 and TRBJ1-1, with no clear D. The V gene's germline CDR1 is LGHNA and CDR2 YSLEER. This CDR3 contains 19 residues. V lost 0 bases to trimming and J lost 5 bases, with 25 bases between them. The CDR3, as DNA: TGCGCCAGCAGCCAAGATATCATTGGCGGCGATCCCCGGAGGACTGAAGCTTTCTTT. This sequence encodes CASSQDIIGGDPRRTEAFF.

The chain has TRBV13 and TRBJ2-5, with TRBD1 matching over 8 bases. The V gene end was trimmed by 5 bases and the J gene end by 5 bases; junction bases not matched to a gene: 4. There are 13 residues in the CDR3. Germline-derived CDR1 and CDR2 are PRHDT and FYEKMQ (reference sequence). CDR3 sequence: CASSTRGRETQYF. The CDR3 coding sequence is TGTGCCAGCAGCACCAGGGGGCGGGAGACCCAGTACTTC.

The V and J genes are TRBV7-2 and TRBJ2-7, with 12 bases matching TRBD2. Trimming at V came to 4 bases and at J to 5 bases, leaving 6 bases not matched to a gene. Germline-derived CDR1 and CDR2 are SGHTA and FQGNSA. The CDR3 covers 15 residues. The DNA for the CDR3 is TGTGCCAGCAGCTCCACTAGCGGGGGGAGAAACGAGCAGTACTTC. The encoded protein is CASSSTSGGRNEQYF. The full variable domain, with the rest looked up from reference TRBV7-2 and TRBJ2-7, is GAGVSQSPSNKVTEKGKDVELRCDPISGHTALYWYRQSLGQGLEFLIYFQGNSAPDKSGLPSDRFSAERTGGSVSTLTIQRTQQEDSAVYLCASSSTSGGRNEQYFGPGTRLTVT.

In DNA form, the CDR3 reads TGCGCCAGCAGCTTCGCACAGGGCTCTGGAAACACCATATATTTT. Residues: CASSFAQGSGNTIYF. The chain is built from TRBV5-1 and TRBJ1-3; a possible D gene is TRBD1 (6 bases). Trimming left V 2 bases short and J 0 bases short, with 9 bases between. The CDR3 totals 15 residues. In germline, CDR1 is SGHRS, CDR2 YFSETQ.

This chain uses TRBV19 with TRBJ2-5; 10 bases are shared with TRBD1. There are 14 residues in the CDR3. From germline, CDR1 is LNHDA and CDR2 SQIVND (reference sequence). V was clipped by 5 bases and J by 5 bases; unmatched bases: 5. The chain's CDR3 is CASSPTGGRETQYF. The DNA of the CDR3 is TGTGCCAGTAGTCCGACAGGGGGCAGGGAGACCCAGTACTTC.

This chain links TRBV19 with TRBJ1-2; D gene unclear. Trimming left V 5 bases short and J 2 bases short, with 15 bases between. The CDR3 runs 15 residues. Germline loops: CDR1 LNHDA, CDR2 SQIVND (reference sequence). CDR3 sequence (DNA): TGTGCCAGTAGTCCAAGCAAGAATTGGAACTATGGCTACACCTTC. Translation: CASSPSKNWNYGYTF.

V is TRBV9 and J is TRBJ2-3; unclear D gene. Germline V gene sequence: CDR1 SGDLS, CDR2 YYNGEE. Trimming removed 0 bases from V and 1 base from J, with 3 bases in between. CDR3 size: 13 residues. The CDR3 coding sequence is TGTGCCAGCAGCGTAGCTGGCACAGATACGCAGTATTTT. It specifies CASSVAGTDTQYF. The full variable domain, with the rest looked up from reference TRBV9 and TRBJ2-3, is DSGVTQTPKHLITATGQRVTLRCSPRSGDLSVYWYQQSLDQGLQFLIQYYNGEERAKGNILERFSAQQFPDLHSELNLSSLELGDSALYFCASSVAGTDTQYFGPGTRLTVL.

The chain couples TRBV21-1 to TRBJ2-3; the table calls TRBD2, which could not be checked here. TRBV21-1 is an annotated pseudogene. The CDR3 runs 20 residues. DNA for the CDR3: TGTGCCAGCAGCAAAGTGGTATCCCCGACTAGCGGCAGGAGCACAGATACGCAGTATTTT. This encodes CASSKVVSPTSGRSTDTQYF.

The chain has TRBV30 and TRBJ1-6; D is unclear. This CDR3 has 14 amino acids. The V gene's germline CDR1 is GTSNPN and CDR2 SVGIG (reference sequence). Trimming removed 0 bases from V and 9 bases from J, with 12 bases in between. CDR3 sequence: CAWSVMTNGSPLHF. In nucleotides, the CDR3 is TGTGCCTGGAGTGTAATGACTAATGGTTCACCCCTCCACTTT.

The CDR3 DNA sequence: TGTGCCAGATACAGGGTTGGGAACACTGAAGCTTTCTTT. This codes for CARYRVGNTEAFF. V and J are TRBV6-4 and TRBJ1-1; tentatively, D is TRBD1 (6 bases). V was trimmed by 9 bases and J by 1 base, leaving 12 bases between them. The CDR3 runs 13 residues. Germline V gene lookup returns CDR1 MRHNA and CDR2 SNTAGT.